A selection of T cell receptor beta chains follows, all from one sample in a study of cytomegalovirus exposure and HLA in healthy donors. Some clones are missing from TCRdb's copy, which holds only in-frame ones; the method was immunoSEQ multiplex PCR. The top ten clones hold roughly 7% of a sample with around 140,000 clones, 74% of them seen once. The specimen sequenced was PBMCs. These TCRs come from a male donor in good health and CMV-seronegative. CDR3s include the opening cysteine and the closing phenylalanine or tryptophan. Clone size is not always given. Where it is, it says once, few, many or a class for expanded clones.

clone size,J gene,V gene,CDR3 protein
.,TRBJ2-3,TRBV29-1,CSVDGLQSGGDTQYF
once,TRBJ2-3,TRBV9,CASSARGSTTDTQYF
.,TRBJ2-7,TRBV27,CASSLFGGPYEQYF
.,TRBJ1-1,TRBV18,CASSPGQGWREAFF
.,TRBJ2-1,TRBV4-2,CASSQEVGTVDNEQFF
.,TRBJ1-2,TRBV2,CASSERWRAGGYTF
.,TRBJ1-2,TRBV10-3,CAISGTGGDGYTF
.,TRBJ1-5,TRBV28,CASSDRARQPQHF
.,TRBJ2-6,TRBV2,CASSETGSGANVLTF
.,TRBJ2-1,TRBV13,CASSSSTGGMGEQFF